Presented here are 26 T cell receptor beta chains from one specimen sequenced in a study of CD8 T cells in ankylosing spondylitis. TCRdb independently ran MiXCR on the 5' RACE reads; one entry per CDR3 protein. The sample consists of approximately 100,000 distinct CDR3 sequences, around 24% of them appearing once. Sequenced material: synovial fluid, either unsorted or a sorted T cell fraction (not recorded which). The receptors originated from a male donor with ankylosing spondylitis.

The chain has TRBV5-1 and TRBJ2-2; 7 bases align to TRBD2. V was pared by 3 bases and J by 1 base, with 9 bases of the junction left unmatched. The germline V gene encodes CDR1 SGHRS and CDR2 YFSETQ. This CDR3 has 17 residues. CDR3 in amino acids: CASSWRGLTVNTGELFF. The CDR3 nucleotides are TGCGCCAGCAGCTGGAGGGGACTAACCGTGAACACCGGGGAGCTGTTTTTT.

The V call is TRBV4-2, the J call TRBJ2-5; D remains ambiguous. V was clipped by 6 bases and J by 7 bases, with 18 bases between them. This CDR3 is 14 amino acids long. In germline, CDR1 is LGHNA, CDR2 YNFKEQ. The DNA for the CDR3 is TGTGCCAGCAGTCCCACCCCCGAGTTGGGGACCCAGTACTTC. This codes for CASSPTPELGTQYF.

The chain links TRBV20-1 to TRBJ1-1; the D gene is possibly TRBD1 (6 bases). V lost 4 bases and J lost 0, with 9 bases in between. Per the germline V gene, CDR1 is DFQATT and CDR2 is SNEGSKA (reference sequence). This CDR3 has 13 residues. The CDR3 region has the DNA TGCAGTGCTAAGGGGGGGTTGAACACTGAAGCTTTCTTT. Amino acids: CSAKGGLNTEAFF.

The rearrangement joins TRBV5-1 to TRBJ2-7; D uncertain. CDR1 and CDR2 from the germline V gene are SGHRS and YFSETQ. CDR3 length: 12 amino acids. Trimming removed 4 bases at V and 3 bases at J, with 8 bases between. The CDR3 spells CASSDLGYEQYF. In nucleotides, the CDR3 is TGCGCCAGCAGCGATTTGGGCTACGAGCAGTACTTC.

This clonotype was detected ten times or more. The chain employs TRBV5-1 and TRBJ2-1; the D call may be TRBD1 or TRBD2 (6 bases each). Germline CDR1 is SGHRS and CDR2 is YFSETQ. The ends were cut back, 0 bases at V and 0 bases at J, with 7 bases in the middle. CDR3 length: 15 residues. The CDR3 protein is CASSLEGGSYNEQFF. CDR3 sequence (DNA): TGCGCCAGCAGCTTGGAGGGGGGCTCCTACAATGAGCAGTTCTTC.

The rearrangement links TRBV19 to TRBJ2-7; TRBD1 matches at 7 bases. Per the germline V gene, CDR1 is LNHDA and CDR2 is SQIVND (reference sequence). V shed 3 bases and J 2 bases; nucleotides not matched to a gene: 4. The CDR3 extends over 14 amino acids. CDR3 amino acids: CASSIGTVTYEQYF. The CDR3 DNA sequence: TGTGCCAGTAGTATCGGGACAGTAACCTACGAGCAGTACTTC.

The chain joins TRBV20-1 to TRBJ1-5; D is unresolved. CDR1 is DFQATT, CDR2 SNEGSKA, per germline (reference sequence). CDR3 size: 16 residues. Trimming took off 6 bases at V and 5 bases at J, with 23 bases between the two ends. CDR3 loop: CSADIPGLGRYQPQHF. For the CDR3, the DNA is TGCAGTGCCGACATCCCGGGCCTCGGCAGATATCAGCCCCAGCATTTT.

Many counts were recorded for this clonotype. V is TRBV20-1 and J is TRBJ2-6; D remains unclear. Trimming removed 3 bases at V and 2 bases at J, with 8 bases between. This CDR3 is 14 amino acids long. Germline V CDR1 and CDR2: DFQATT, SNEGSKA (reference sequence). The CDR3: CSASERTGANVLTF. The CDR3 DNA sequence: TGCAGTGCTAGCGAGAGGACTGGGGCCAACGTCCTGACTTTC.

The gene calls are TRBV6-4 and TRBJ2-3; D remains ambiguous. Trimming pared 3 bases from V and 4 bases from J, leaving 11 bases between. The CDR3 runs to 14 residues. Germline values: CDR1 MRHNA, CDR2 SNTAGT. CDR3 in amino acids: CASSEGDSADTQYF. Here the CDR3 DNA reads TGTGCCAGCAGTGAAGGCGACTCCGCAGATACGCAGTATTTT.

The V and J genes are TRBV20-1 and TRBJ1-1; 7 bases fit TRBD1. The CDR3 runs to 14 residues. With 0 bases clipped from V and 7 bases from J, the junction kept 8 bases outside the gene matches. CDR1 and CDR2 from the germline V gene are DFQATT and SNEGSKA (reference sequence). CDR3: CSARDPGRGDEAFF. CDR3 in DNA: TGCAGTGCTAGAGATCCGGGCAGGGGGGATGAAGCTTTCTTT.

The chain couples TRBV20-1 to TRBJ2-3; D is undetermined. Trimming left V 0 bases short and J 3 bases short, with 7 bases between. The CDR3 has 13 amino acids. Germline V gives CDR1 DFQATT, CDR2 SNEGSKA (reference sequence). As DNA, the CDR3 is TGCAGTGCTAGAGATAGGCGGACAGATACGCAGTATTTT. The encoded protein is CSARDRRTDTQYF.

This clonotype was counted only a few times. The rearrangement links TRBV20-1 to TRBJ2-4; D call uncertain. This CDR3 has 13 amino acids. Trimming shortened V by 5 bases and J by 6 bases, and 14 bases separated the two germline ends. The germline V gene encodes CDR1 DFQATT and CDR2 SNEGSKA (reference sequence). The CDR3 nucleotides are TGCAGTGCTCATAATTTCTACTTAAACATTCAGTACTTC. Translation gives CSAHNFYLNIQYF.

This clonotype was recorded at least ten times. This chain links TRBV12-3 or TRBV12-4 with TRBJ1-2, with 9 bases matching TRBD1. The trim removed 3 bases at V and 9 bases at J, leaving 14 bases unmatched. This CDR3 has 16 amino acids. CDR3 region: CASSFWDRAYLMRYTF. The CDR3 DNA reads TGTGCCAGCAGTTTTTGGGACAGGGCCTATCTTATGCGCTACACCTTC.

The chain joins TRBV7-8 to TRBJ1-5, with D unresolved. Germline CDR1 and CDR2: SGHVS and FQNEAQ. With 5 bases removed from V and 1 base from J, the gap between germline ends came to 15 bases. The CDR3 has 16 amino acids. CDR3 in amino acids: CASSPLRSHSNQPQHF. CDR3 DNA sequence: TGTGCCAGCAGCCCATTACGCAGTCACAGCAATCAGCCCCAGCATTTT.

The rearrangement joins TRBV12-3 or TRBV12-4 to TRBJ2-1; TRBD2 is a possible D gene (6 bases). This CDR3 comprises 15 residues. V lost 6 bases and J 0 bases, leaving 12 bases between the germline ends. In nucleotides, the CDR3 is TGTGCCAGCAGCTCCGGGAGTCCCTCCTACAATGAGCAGTTCTTC. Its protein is CASSSGSPSYNEQFF.

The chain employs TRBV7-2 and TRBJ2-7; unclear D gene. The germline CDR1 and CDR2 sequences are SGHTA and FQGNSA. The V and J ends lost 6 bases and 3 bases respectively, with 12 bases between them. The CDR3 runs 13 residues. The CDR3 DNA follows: TGTGCCAGCAGTTTTAGGCTTAACTACGAGCAGTACTTC. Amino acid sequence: CASSFRLNYEQYF. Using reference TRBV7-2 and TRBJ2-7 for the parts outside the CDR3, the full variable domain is GAGVSQSPSNKVTEKGKDVELRCDPISGHTALYWYRQSLGQGLEFLIYFQGNSAPDKSGLPSDRFSAERTGGSVSTLTIQRTQQEDSAVYLCASSFRLNYEQYFGPGTRLTVT.

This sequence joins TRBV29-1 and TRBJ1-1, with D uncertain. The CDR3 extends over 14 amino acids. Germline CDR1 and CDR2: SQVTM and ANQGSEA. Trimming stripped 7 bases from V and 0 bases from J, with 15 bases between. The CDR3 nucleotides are TGCAGCGCCGGAACCGTCGGGGTGAACACTGAAGCTTTCTTT. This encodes CSAGTVGVNTEAFF.

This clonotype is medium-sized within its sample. CDR3 DNA: TGTGCCACCAGTGACTACCGTTGGGGCTACACCTTC. This translates into CATSDYRWGYTF. The chain links TRBV24-1 to TRBJ1-2; D is unresolved. Germline V gene lookup returns CDR1 KGHDR and CDR2 SFDVKD. CDR3 length equals 12 residues. Trimming took 4 bases from V and 8 from J, leaving 10 bases between them.

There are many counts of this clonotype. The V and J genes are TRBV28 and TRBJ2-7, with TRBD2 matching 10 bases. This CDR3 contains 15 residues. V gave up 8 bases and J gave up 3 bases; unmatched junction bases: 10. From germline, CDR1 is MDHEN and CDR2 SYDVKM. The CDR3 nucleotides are TGTGCCAGCGGGAGCGGGAGGGCGATTATCTACGAGCAGTACGTC. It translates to CASGSGRAIIYEQYV.

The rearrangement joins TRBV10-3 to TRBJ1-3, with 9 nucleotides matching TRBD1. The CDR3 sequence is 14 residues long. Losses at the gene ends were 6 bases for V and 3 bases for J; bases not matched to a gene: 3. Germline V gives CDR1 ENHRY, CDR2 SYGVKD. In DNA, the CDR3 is TGTGCCATCAGGAGGGACAGGGATGGAAACACCATATATTTT. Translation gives CAIRRDRDGNTIYF.

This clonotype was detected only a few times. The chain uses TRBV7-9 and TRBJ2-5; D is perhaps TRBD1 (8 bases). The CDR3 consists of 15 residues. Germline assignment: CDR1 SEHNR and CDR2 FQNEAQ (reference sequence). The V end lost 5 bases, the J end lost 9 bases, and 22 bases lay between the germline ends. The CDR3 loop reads CASSPAGQDQMAQYF. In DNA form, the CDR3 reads TGTGCCAGCAGCCCAGCGGGACAGGACCAAATGGCCCAGTACTTC.

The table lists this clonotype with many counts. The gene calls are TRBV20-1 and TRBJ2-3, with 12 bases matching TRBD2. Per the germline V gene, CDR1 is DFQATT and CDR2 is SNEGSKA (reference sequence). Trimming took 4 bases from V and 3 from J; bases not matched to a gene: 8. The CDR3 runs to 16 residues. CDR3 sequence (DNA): TGCAGTGCTAACCCCCCTAGCGGGAGGGTTACAGATACGCAGTATTTT. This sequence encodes CSANPPSGRVTDTQYF.

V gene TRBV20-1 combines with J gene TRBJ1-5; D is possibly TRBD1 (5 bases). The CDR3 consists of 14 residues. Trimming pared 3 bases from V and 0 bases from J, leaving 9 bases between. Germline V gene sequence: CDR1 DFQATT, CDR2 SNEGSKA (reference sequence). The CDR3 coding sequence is TGCAGTGCTAGTCAGGGCTATAGCAATCAGCCCCAGCATTTT. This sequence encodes CSASQGYSNQPQHF.

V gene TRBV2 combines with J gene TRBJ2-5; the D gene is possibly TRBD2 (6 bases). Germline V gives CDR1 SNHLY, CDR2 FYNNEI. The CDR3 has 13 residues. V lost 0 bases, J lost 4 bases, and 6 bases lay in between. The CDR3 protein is CASSEARGETQYF. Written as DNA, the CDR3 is TGTGCCAGCAGTGAAGCGCGGGGAGAGACCCAGTACTTC. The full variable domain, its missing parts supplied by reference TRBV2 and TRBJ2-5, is EPEVTQTPSHQVTQMGQEVILRCVPISNHLYFYWYRQILGQKVEFLVSFYNNEISEKSEIFDDQFSVERPDGSNFTLKIRSTKLEDSAMYFCASSEARGETQYFGPGTRLLVL.

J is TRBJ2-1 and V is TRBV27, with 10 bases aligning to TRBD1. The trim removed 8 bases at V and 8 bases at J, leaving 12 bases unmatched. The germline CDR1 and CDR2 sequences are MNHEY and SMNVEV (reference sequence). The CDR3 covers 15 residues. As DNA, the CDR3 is TGTGCCAGCCGTCGGGACAGGGGTGTCTATGATGAGCAGTTCTTC. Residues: CASRRDRGVYDEQFF.

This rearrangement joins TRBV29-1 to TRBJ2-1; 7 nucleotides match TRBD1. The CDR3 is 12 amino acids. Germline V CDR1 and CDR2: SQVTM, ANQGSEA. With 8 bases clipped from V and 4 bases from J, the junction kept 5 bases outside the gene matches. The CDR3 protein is CSPWDSYNEQFF. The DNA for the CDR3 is TGCAGCCCTTGGGACAGTTACAATGAGCAGTTCTTC.